In its sample, the clone carrying this T cell receptor beta chain was seen many times. The target antigen is unknown. This sample was included in a study of T cell repertoires in cytomegalovirus infection. Findings of the study overall: CMV-specific TCR beta clonotypes restricted by HLA-C dominated the ex vivo response.

TCRdb independently ran MiXCR on the reads; one entry per CDR3 protein. In the table there are around 770,000 distinct CDR3 sequences, 25% to 35% of which are singletons. The receptor's source is a human donor in good health (CMV status not recorded). Some clones in this sample may be carry-over from other donors' samples. The sequencing used cultured CD8+ T cells from PBMCs, collected from culture after CMV antigen stimulation.

CDR3 loop: CASSPPRGSPETQYF. The DNA of the CDR3 is TGTGCCAGCAGCCCGCCGCGGGGGTCCCCAGAGACCCAGTACTTC. This chain uses TRBV7-8 with TRBJ2-5; 7 bases fit TRBD2. The CDR3 is 15 residues long. The germline CDR1 and CDR2 sequences are SGHVS and FQNEAQ. The V segment lost 5 bases and the J segment 4 bases; nucleotides outside the gene matches: 10.